The 26 T cell receptor beta chains reported below all come from one sample, sequenced in a study of blood T cell repertoires in COVID-19. TCRdb's table, derived via immunoSEQ multiplex PCR, lists solely in-frame clones and lacks some. The profile shows about 240,000 clones, around 90% of them singletons. The source material was peripheral blood. These TCRs come from a woman in her seventies with active or convalescent COVID-19.

This chain uses TRBV11-2 with TRBJ2-1; 8 bases fit TRBD2. V lost 2 bases and J lost 4; bases outside the gene matches: 1. Germline lookup yields CDR1 SGHAT and CDR2 FQNNGV. This CDR3 region has 14 residues. DNA for the CDR3: TGTGCCAGCAGCTTAAGCGGGGGTTACAATGAGCAGTTCTTC. It is translated as CASSLSGGYNEQFF.

The gene calls are TRBV7-8 and TRBJ1-4; 7 bases are shared with TRBD1. The germline V gene has CDR1 SGHVS and CDR2 FQNEAQ. The CDR3 is 15 amino acids. V was clipped by 2 bases and J by 7 bases; unmatched bases: 7. The CDR3 loop reads CASSLIGGIGEKLFF. CDR3 coding DNA: TGTGCCAGCAGCTTAATAGGGGGCATAGGTGAAAAACTGTTTTTT.

The CDR3 protein is CASSPPDSYNEQFF. CDR3 coding DNA: TGTGCCAGCAGCCCCCCGGACAGCTACAATGAGCAGTTCTTC. This sequence joins TRBV5-4 and TRBJ2-1, with a weak D call TRBD1 (6 bases). The CDR3 has 14 amino acids. Germline values: CDR1 SGHNT, CDR2 YYREEE (reference sequence). Deletions cut 4 bases from V and 3 bases from J, with 11 bases between.

This clone was observed a single time. The chain carries TRBV6-5 and TRBJ2-5, with D unresolved. CDR3 length equals 12 residues. Germline V lookup: CDR1 MNHEY, CDR2 SVGAGI. V was shortened by 6 bases and J by 4 bases, with 9 bases between the two germline ends. The CDR3 nucleotides are TGTGCCAGCAGGGCAGGTGTAGAGACCCAGTACTTC. Translation gives CASRAGVETQYF.

This chain connects TRBV18 to TRBJ2-1; 9 bases align to TRBD2. The CDR3 length is 15 residues. Germline V gives CDR1 KGHSH, CDR2 LQKENI. Trimming removed 1 base from V and 7 bases from J; junction bases left unmatched: 5. CDR3 bases: TGTGCCAGCTCACCACGGCATAGCGGGAGTAATGAGCAGTTCTTC. Translation gives CASSPRHSGSNEQFF.

This clone was seen a few times. The chain joins TRBV28 to TRBJ1-1; D might be TRBD1 (5 bases). Germline values: CDR1 MDHEN, CDR2 SYDVKM. The CDR3 totals 15 residues. Trimming cost V 5 bases and J 2 bases, with 15 bases left between them. CDR3 amino acids: CASSLLAGPNTEAFF. The CDR3 nucleotides are TGTGCCAGCAGTCTCCTGGCAGGGCCAAACACTGAAGCTTTCTTT. Looking up the rest from reference TRBV28 and TRBJ1-1 gives the full variable domain: DVKVTQSSRYLVKRTGEKVFLECVQDMDHENMFWYRQDPGLGLRLIYFSYDVKMKEKGDIPEGYSVSREKKERFSLILESASTNQTSMYLCASSLLAGPNTEAFFGQGTRLTVV.

V and J are TRBV9 and TRBJ2-3, with TRBD2 identical over 10 bases. Losses at the gene ends were 0 bases for V and 7 bases for J; bases not matched to a gene: 8. The CDR3 is 16 amino acids. The germline V gene has CDR1 SGDLS and CDR2 YYNGEE. The CDR3 reads CASSVDPAGGRNTQYF. DNA of the CDR3: TGTGCCAGCAGCGTAGATCCAGCGGGGGGGCGAAATACGCAGTATTTT.

The chain recombines TRBV11-3 with TRBJ2-7, with a weak D call TRBD1 (5 bases). There are 13 residues in the CDR3. V lost 1 base and J 1 base, leaving 5 bases between the germline ends. Germline V lookup: CDR1 SGHNT, CDR2 YENEEA. The CDR3 sequence: CASSLAGSYEQYF. In DNA form, the CDR3 reads TGTGCCAGCAGCTTAGCAGGGTCCTACGAGCAGTACTTC.

The DNA of the CDR3 is TGTGCCAGCTCAAAGGGACAGGGAGGAATAGGTGAAGCTTTCTTT. Translated: CASSKGQGGIGEAFF. The rearrangement joins TRBV18 to TRBJ1-1; 9 bases agree with TRBD1. J was trimmed by 7 bases and V by 5 bases; bases with no gene match: 11. The germline V gene has CDR1 KGHSH and CDR2 LQKENI. This CDR3 is 15 amino acids long.

This clone was seen a single time. J is TRBJ2-5 and V is TRBV3-1 (or the pseudogene TRBV3-2), with a tentative D call TRBD2 (5 bases). Germline V CDR1 and CDR2: LGHDT, YNNKEL (reference sequence). Trimming took off 4 bases at V and 5 bases at J, with 17 bases between the two ends. The CDR3 totals 15 residues. CDR3 in DNA: TGTGCCAGCAGCCGTGAGGGTTTGGTCGCGGAGACCCAGTACTTC. It translates to CASSREGLVAETQYF.

This rearrangement joins TRBV7-2 to TRBJ1-6; TRBD1 matches at 8 bases. The CDR3 covers 15 residues. Germline CDR1 is SGHTA and CDR2 is FQGNSA. V lost 1 base, J lost 11 bases, and 7 bases stayed unmatched. This CDR3 reads CASSLGGQGITPLHF. DNA for the CDR3: TGTGCCAGCAGCTTAGGCGGACAGGGAATCACACCCCTCCACTTT.

This chain connects TRBV13 to TRBJ1-3; perhaps TRBD1 as D (5 bases). This CDR3 has 15 residues. V lost 8 bases and J 0 bases, leaving 14 bases between the germline ends. From germline, CDR1 is PRHDT and CDR2 FYEKMQ (reference sequence). The CDR3 nucleotides read TGTGCCAGCTTTTACGGGGGGATCTCTGGAAACACCATATATTTT. Translating gives CASFYGGISGNTIYF.

The chain employs TRBV5-4 and TRBJ2-1; possibly TRBD2 for D (6 bases). CDR3 size: 17 residues. CDR1 and CDR2 (germline): SGHNT, YYREEE (reference sequence). With 4 bases removed from V and 0 bases from J, the gap between germline ends came to 17 bases. As DNA, the CDR3 is TGTGCCAGCAGCGTAAAACCAACGGGGGACTCCTACAATGAGCAGTTCTTC. Its protein product is CASSVKPTGDSYNEQFF.

This chain connects TRBV5-4 to TRBJ1-1; D not certain. Germline loops: CDR1 SGHNT, CDR2 YYREEE (reference sequence). This CDR3 has 12 residues. V was trimmed by 6 bases and J by 4 bases, leaving 10 bases between them. Here the CDR3 reads CASTGEGTEAFF. Here the CDR3 DNA reads TGTGCCAGCACTGGAGAGGGCACTGAAGCTTTCTTT.

This chain connects TRBV4-1 to TRBJ2-7; D unclear. This CDR3 comprises 12 residues. The germline V gene has CDR1 MGHRA and CDR2 YSYEKL. V lost 3 bases, J lost 3 bases, and 6 bases lay in between. The chain's CDR3 is CASSHTLYEQYF. DNA of the CDR3: TGCGCCAGCAGCCATACTCTCTACGAGCAGTACTTC.

The chain is built from TRBV7-9 and TRBJ1-2; 12 bases match TRBD1. In germline, CDR1 is SEHNR, CDR2 FQNEAQ (reference sequence). V gave up 5 bases and J gave up 7 bases; unmatched junction bases: 11. The CDR3 runs to 16 residues. The CDR3 spells CASSPPGGQGAGGYTF. Written as DNA, the CDR3 is TGTGCCAGCAGCCCCCCTGGGGGACAGGGGGCAGGTGGCTACACCTTC.

This clone has just a few counts. The rearrangement joins TRBV5-1 to TRBJ2-2; TRBD1 aligns across 7 bases. V lost 4 bases and J lost 6; bases outside the gene matches: 6. Germline CDR1 is SGHRS and CDR2 is YFSETQ. This CDR3 comprises 14 residues. The CDR3 DNA reads TGCGCCAGCAGCCAGCTACAGGGGTCCGGGGAGCTGTTTTTT. Its protein is CASSQLQGSGELFF.

This chain uses TRBV28 with TRBJ1-1; 8 bases are a match to TRBD1. Germline trimming cut 5 bases from V and 4 bases from J; bases unmatched to any gene: 6. Germline CDR1 MDHEN, CDR2 SYDVKM. The CDR3 has 14 residues. The CDR3 loop is CASSILRGLTEAFF. DNA of the CDR3: TGTGCCAGCAGTATCCTCAGGGGGCTCACTGAAGCTTTCTTT.

Only a few counts were recorded for this clone. V gene TRBV19 combines with J gene TRBJ2-7; 8 bases are a match to TRBD1. This CDR3 spans 15 amino acids. V gave up 4 bases and J gave up 3 bases; unmatched junction bases: 8. Germline CDR1 and CDR2: LNHDA and SQIVND (reference sequence). The CDR3 region is CASSTPWTGNYEQYF. CDR3 DNA: TGTGCCAGTAGTACACCTTGGACAGGGAACTACGAGCAGTACTTC.

This clone has just one count. The J gene is TRBJ1-1, the V gene TRBV29-1; possible D gene TRBD1, 6 bases. The CDR3 totals 12 residues. V was clipped by 3 bases and J by 4 bases, with 9 bases between them. From germline, CDR1 is SQVTM and CDR2 ANQGSEA. The DNA for the CDR3 is TGCAGCGTTGAGCAGGGGATCACTGAAGCTTTCTTT. This translates into CSVEQGITEAFF.

The CDR3 nucleotides read TGTGCCAGCAGTTCTACTAGGTCGAACACCGGGGAGCTGTTTTTT. It encodes CASSSTRSNTGELFF. V and J are TRBV5-4 and TRBJ2-2, with a possible D match to TRBD2 (5 bases). The V end was cut by 5 bases, the J end by 0 bases, with 11 bases between. This CDR3 comprises 15 residues. Germline loops: CDR1 SGHNT, CDR2 YYREEE (reference sequence).

The chain employs TRBV7-2 and TRBJ1-6; TRBD1 might be the D (5 bases). V lost 1 base to trimming and J lost 9 bases, with 13 bases between them. Germline assignment: CDR1 SGHTA and CDR2 FQGNSA. This CDR3 comprises 15 residues. This chain's CDR3 is CASSLGRGESSPLHF. DNA of the CDR3: TGTGCCAGCAGCTTAGGTCGGGGGGAAAGTTCACCCCTCCACTTT.

The CDR3 nucleotides read TGTGCCAGCAGCTTTTACAGGGCAGTTCAGCCCCAGCATTTT. It translates to CASSFYRAVQPQHF. The rearrangement joins TRBV5-6 to TRBJ1-5; possibly TRBD1 for D (6 bases). Germline values: CDR1 SGHDT, CDR2 YYEEEE. CDR3 size: 14 residues. V lost 2 bases, J lost 6 bases, and 12 bases lay in between.

This clone was detected only a few times. The J gene is TRBJ1-6, the V gene TRBV11-2; TRBD1 agrees at 7 bases. Germline trimming cut 4 bases from V and 3 bases from J; bases unmatched to any gene: 6. The CDR3 has 16 amino acids. Per germline, CDR1 SGHAT and CDR2 FQNNGV. CDR3 loop: CASSSLDRNYNSPLHF. Here the CDR3 DNA reads TGTGCCAGCAGCTCATTGGACAGGAACTATAATTCACCCCTCCACTTT. Full variable domain (remainder filled in from reference TRBV11-2 and TRBJ1-6): EAGVAQSPRYKIIEKRQSVAFWCNPISGHATLYWYQQILGQGPKLLIQFQNNGVVDDSQLPKDRFSAERLKGVDSTLKIQPAKLEDSAVYLCASSSLDRNYNSPLHFGNGTRLTVT.

The chain uses TRBV29-1 and TRBJ2-1; 8 bases map to TRBD1. The V and J ends lost 4 bases and 8 bases, in that order; junction bases with no gene match: 7. Germline V gives CDR1 SQVTM, CDR2 ANQGSEA. The CDR3 loop spans 13 amino acids. The CDR3 nucleotides are TGCAGCGTTGTAGACAGGGGTTTCGATGAGCAGTTCTTC. As protein: CSVVDRGFDEQFF.

This rearrangement joins TRBV15 to TRBJ1-2; D uncertain. The CDR3 consists of 16 residues. Germline CDR1 reads LNHNV; CDR2 reads YYDKDF (reference sequence). V was clipped by 2 bases and J by 4 bases, with 17 bases between them. The CDR3 loop is CATSRLLGSSGYGYTF. CDR3 bases: TGTGCCACCAGCAGACTCCTAGGGAGTAGCGGCTATGGCTACACCTTC.